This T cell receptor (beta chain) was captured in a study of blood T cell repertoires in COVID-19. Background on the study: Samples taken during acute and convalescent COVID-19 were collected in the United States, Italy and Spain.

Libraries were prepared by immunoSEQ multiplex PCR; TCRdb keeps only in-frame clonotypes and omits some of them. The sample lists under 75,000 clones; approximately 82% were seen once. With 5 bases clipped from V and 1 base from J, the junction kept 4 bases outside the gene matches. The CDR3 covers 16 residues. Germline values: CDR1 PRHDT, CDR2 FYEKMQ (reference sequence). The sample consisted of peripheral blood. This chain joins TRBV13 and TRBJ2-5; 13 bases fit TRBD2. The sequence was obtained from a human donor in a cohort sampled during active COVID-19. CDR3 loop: CASSTGTSGTQETQYF. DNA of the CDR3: TGTGCCAGCAGCACTGGGACTAGCGGGACCCAAGAGACCCAGTACTTC.